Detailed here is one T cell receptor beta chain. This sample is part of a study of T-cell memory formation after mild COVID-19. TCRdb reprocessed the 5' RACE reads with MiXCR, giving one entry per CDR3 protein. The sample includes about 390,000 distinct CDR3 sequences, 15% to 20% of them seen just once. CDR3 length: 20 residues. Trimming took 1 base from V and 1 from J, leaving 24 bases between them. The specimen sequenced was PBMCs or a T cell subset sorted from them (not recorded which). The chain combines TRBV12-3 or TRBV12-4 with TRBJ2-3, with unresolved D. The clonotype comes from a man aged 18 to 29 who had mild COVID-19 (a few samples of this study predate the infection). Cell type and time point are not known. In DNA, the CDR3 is TGTGCCAGCAGTTTAGGGGCCTGGGCCAAGACCCCCGATCGCACAGATACGCAGTATTTT. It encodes CASSLGAWAKTPDRTDTQYF.